These 6 T cell receptor beta chains were all obtained from the same sample, sequenced in a study of cytomegalovirus exposure and HLA in healthy donors (TCRdb year 2017). The library was produced with the immunoSEQ multiplex PCR assay. Held by TCRdb, this immuneACCESS table contains in-frame sequences only and omits some clones. Under half of the omission traces to an unresolved V gene where checked; the cause of the rest is unknown. Present in this sample are some 190,000 clones, approximately 86% of which were seen just once. The ten largest account for 6.5% to 7.5% of the sample. Sequencing used PBMCs. The receptors were sampled from a man aged 25-45 years in good health and CMV-seropositive.

The chain carries TRBV28 and TRBJ2-1; 8 bases map to TRBD2. Losses at the gene ends were 7 bases for V and 7 bases for J; bases not matched to a gene: 9. Germline CDR1 MDHEN, CDR2 SYDVKM. The CDR3 has 14 residues. CDR3 nucleotide sequence: TGTGCCAGCAAAAGCGGGAGAGGTTTAAATGAGCAGTTCTTC. Residues: CASKSGRGLNEQFF.

This clone was observed a single time. The chain couples TRBV2 to TRBJ1-5; D not resolved. This CDR3 contains 15 residues. V shed 0 bases and J shed 5 bases, with 11 bases lying between them. Germline CDR1 is SNHLY and CDR2 is FYNNEI. CDR3 region: CASSEALSGYQPQHF. CDR3 in DNA: TGTGCCAGCAGTGAAGCGCTTTCAGGATATCAGCCCCAGCATTTT.

In this sample, this clone turned up a few times. V usage is TRBV7-3 and J usage is TRBJ2-2, with D tentatively TRBD2 (5 bases). V lost 2 bases to trimming and J lost 7 bases, with 8 bases between them. This CDR3 contains 13 residues. Germline V CDR1 and CDR2: SGHTA, FQGTGA. In DNA, the CDR3 is TGTGCCAGCAGCTTATCGGGGATCGGGGAGCTGTTTTTT. It is translated as CASSLSGIGELFF.

In its sample, this clone was seen once. V gene TRBV5-1 combines with J gene TRBJ2-6; D might be TRBD2 (6 bases). Germline assignment: CDR1 SGHRS and CDR2 YFSETQ. V was clipped by 3 bases and J by 3 bases, with 13 bases between them. This CDR3 has 16 amino acids. Written as DNA, the CDR3 is TGCGCCAGCAGCTCAGGTTCGGGGGTTGGGGCCAACGTCCTGACTTTC. Amino acids: CASSSGSGVGANVLTF.

This chain uses TRBV30 with TRBJ2-7, with 8 bases identical to TRBD1. The CDR3 totals 13 residues. Per the germline V gene, CDR1 is GTSNPN and CDR2 is SVGIG (reference sequence). V shed 5 bases, J shed 6 bases, and the junction held 9 bases outside the gene matches. CDR3 sequence (DNA): TGTGCCTGGGGACTGACAGGGGAAGGCGAGCAGTACTTC. This sequence encodes CAWGLTGEGEQYF.

This clone was observed once. V is TRBV5-1 and J is TRBJ2-7; D possibly corresponds to TRBD2 (6 bases). Deletions cut 3 bases from V and 4 bases from J, with 11 bases between. This CDR3 region has 13 residues. CDR1 SGHRS and CDR2 YFSETQ come from the germline V gene. DNA of the CDR3: TGCGCCAGCAGCTGGAGGGTGGATTACGAGCAGTACTTC. Protein product: CASSWRVDYEQYF. The complete variable domain, with remaining parts taken from reference TRBV5-1 and TRBJ2-7, reads KAGVTQTPRYLIKTRGQQVTLSCSPISGHRSVSWYQQTPGQGLQFLFEYFSETQRNKGNFPGRFSGRQFSNSRSEMNVSTLELGDSALYLCASSWRVDYEQYFGPGTRLTVT.